This record concerns one T cell receptor beta chain sequence. These data come from a study of blood T cell repertoires in COVID-19. The wider study: From the United States, Italy and Spain came samples of acute and convalescent COVID-19.

V dropped 5 bases and J dropped 1 base, with 11 bases sitting between them. Per germline, CDR1 LGHDT and CDR2 YNNKEL (reference sequence). The CDR3 runs to 15 residues. All enrollees were about 18 to 89 years old and from around 25 US areas. Sequenced by immunoSEQ multiplex PCR; TCRdb stores in-frame clones only, minus some. The sample records some 340,000 clones, less than 90% being singletons. The material sequenced was PBMCs or T cells enriched from blood (not recorded which). This chain links TRBV3-1 (or the pseudogene TRBV3-2) with TRBJ1-4; no reliable D call. This clonotype was sampled from a woman aged 50 to 60 who had recovered from COVID-19. CDR3 sequence: CASSSKYGTNEKLFF. The DNA for the CDR3 is TGTGCCAGCAGCTCAAAGTACGGAACTAATGAAAAACTGTTTTTT.